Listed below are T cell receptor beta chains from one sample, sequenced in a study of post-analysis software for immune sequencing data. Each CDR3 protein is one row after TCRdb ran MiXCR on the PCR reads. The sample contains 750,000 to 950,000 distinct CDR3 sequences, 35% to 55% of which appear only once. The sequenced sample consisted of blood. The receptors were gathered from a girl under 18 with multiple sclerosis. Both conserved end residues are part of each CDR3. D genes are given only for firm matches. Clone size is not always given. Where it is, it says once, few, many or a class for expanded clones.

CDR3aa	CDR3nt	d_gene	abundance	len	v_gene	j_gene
CASSLVALAGEEQFF	TGTGCCAGCAGCTTAGTAGCTCTAGCGGGAGAGGAGCAGTTCTTC	TRBD2	few	15	TRBV7-2	TRBJ2-1
CASSFFRLLADPFPSSDTQYF	TGTGCCAGCAGTTTCTTCCGTCTCTTGGCGGACCCCTTCCCATCCTCAGATACGCAGTATTTT	-	-	21	TRBV6-5	TRBJ2-3
CASSSDRGQETQYF	TGTGCCAGCAGTTCGGACAGGGGGCAAGAGACCCAGTACTTC	TRBD1	few	14	TRBV11-2	TRBJ2-5
CSARDGRRLPPGPSYEQYF	TGCAGTGCTAGAGATGGTAGACGGCTGCCCCCCGGCCCCAGCTACGAGCAGTACTTC	-	-	19	TRBV20-1	TRBJ2-7
CSAPGLAGGSTDTQYF	TGCAGTGCCCCGGGACTAGCGGGAGGTAGCACAGATACGCAGTATTTT	TRBD2	-	16	TRBV20-1	TRBJ2-3
CGVGQDNQPQHF	TGCGGCGTTGGACAGGACAATCAGCCCCAGCATTTT	TRBD1	few	12	TRBV29-1	TRBJ1-5
CASSPPARDGYTF	TGTGCCAGCAGCCCTCCGGCCCGCGATGGCTACACCTTC	-	few	13	TRBV5-6	TRBJ1-2
CASSPGQTDMNTEAFF	TGTGCCAGCAGCCCGGGACAAACGGACATGAACACTGAAGCTTTCTTT	-	-	16	TRBV7-9	TRBJ1-1
CASSFRGGRNYGYTF	TGTGCCAGCAGCTTTAGGGGGGGGCGAAACTATGGCTACACCTTC	-	few	15	TRBV11-2	TRBJ1-2
CASSLRTSGRTYEQYF	TGTGCCAGCAGTCTCAGGACTAGCGGGAGAACCTACGAGCAGTACTTC	TRBD2	few	16	TRBV6-5	TRBJ2-7
CASSPTGTGGGYGYTF	TGTGCCAGCTCACCTACCGGGACAGGGGGCGGCTATGGCTACACCTTC	TRBD1	-	16	TRBV18	TRBJ1-2
CASRSSGRAGADNEQFF	TGTGCCAGCAGGTCTAGCGGGAGGGCGGGGGCCGACAATGAGCAGTTCTTC	TRBD2	-	17	TRBV6-2/TRBV6-3	TRBJ2-1
CASSQTGTSTSGTADTQYF	TGTGCCAGCAGTCAAACGGGAACTTCGACTAGCGGGACCGCAGATACGCAGTATTTT	TRBD2	-	19	TRBV12-3/TRBV12-4	TRBJ2-3
CASSRSPGAQYF	TGTGCCAGCTCCCGTTCCCCGGGGGCGCAGTATTTT	-	once	12	TRBV6-6	TRBJ2-3
CASSLKLQETQYF	TGCGCCAGCAGCCTGAAGCTGCAAGAGACCCAGTACTTC	-	few	13	TRBV5-1	TRBJ2-5
CASSPSWGKWNEQYF	TGTGCCAGCAGTCCCTCTTGGGGGAAGTGGAATGAGCAGTACTTC	-	-	15	TRBV6-6	TRBJ2-7
CASSHPGRQPQHF	TGTGCCAGCAGCCACCCCGGCAGGCAGCCCCAGCATTTT	-	-	13	TRBV14	TRBJ1-5
CASRVGGNYGYTF	TGTGCCAGCAGGGTCGGGGGGAACTATGGCTACACCTTC	-	-	13	TRBV28	TRBJ1-2
CASSLGHPDRGRTDTQYF	TGTGCCAGCAGCTTAGGGCACCCGGACAGGGGGCGAACAGATACGCAGTATTTT	TRBD1	few	18	TRBV11-2	TRBJ2-3
CASSADTLPYNEQFF	TGTGCCAGCAGCGCGGACACCCTACCGTACAATGAGCAGTTCTTC	-	-	15	TRBV5-5	TRBJ2-1
CSALRPGASGGTLNEQFF	TGCAGTGCCCTGCGCCCAGGGGCTAGCGGGGGAACGTTGAATGAGCAGTTCTTC	TRBD2	few	18	TRBV20-1	TRBJ2-1
CASSLYGQVSKTQYF	TGTGCCAGCAGTTTGTACGGGCAGGTTTCGAAGACCCAGTACTTC	-	few	15	TRBV12-3/TRBV12-4	TRBJ2-5
CASSLDQAGRREKLFF	TGTGCCAGCAGCTTGGACCAGGCCGGGCGGCGGGAAAAACTGTTTTTT	-	-	16	TRBV5-6	TRBJ1-4
CASSPGVLAAQSYEQYF	TGTGCCAGCTCACCCGGGGTTCTGGCAGCTCAGTCCTACGAGCAGTACTTC	-	-	17	TRBV18	TRBJ2-7
CASSLEYGFGEQYF	TGCGCCAGCAGCTTGGAATACGGATTTGGCGAGCAGTACTTC	-	few	14	TRBV5-1	TRBJ2-7
CSARDEGGETQYF	TGCAGTGCTAGAGATGAGGGGGGAGAGACCCAGTACTTC	-	few	13	TRBV20-1	TRBJ2-5
CASSLSSGIDEQYF	TGTGCCAGCAGCTTATCCAGCGGGATCGACGAGCAGTACTTC	TRBD2	-	14	TRBV7-6	TRBJ2-7
CASSTSGVRPQHF	TGTGCCAGCAGTACCTCGGGGGTACGGCCCCAGCATTTT	-	-	13	TRBV6-5	TRBJ1-5
CASSLEGQGFYEQYF	TGTGCCAGCAGTTTAGAGGGGCAGGGGTTCTACGAGCAGTACTTC	-	-	15	TRBV27	TRBJ2-7
CSVIFQTGTFYNEQFF	TGCAGCGTAATATTCCAGACCGGGACATTCTACAATGAGCAGTTCTTC	-	once	16	TRBV29-1	TRBJ2-1
CASKTSGVYNEQFF	TGTGCCAGCAAAACTAGCGGCGTCTACAATGAGCAGTTCTTC	TRBD2	-	14	TRBV27	TRBJ2-1
CASSPQREAVEEQYF	TGTGCCAGCAGCCCACAGCGGGAGGCTGTAGAGGAGCAGTACTTC	TRBD2	many	15	TRBV7-6	TRBJ2-7
CASSKTGASTDTQYF	TGTGCCAGCAGTAAGACAGGGGCTAGCACAGATACGCAGTATTTT	TRBD1	-	15	TRBV6-1	TRBJ2-3
CASSLGIGDGYTF	TGCGCCAGCAGCTTGGGGATTGGGGACGGCTACACCTTC	-	few	13	TRBV5-1	TRBJ1-2
CASSEGQLGTEAFF	TGTGCCAGCAGCGAGGGACAGCTTGGCACTGAAGCTTTCTTT	TRBD1	-	14	TRBV12-3/TRBV12-4	TRBJ1-1
CSVEDRRNEQYF	TGCAGCGTTGAGGACAGGCGCAACGAGCAGTACTTC	TRBD1	-	12	TRBV29-1	TRBJ2-7
CSVEIGRGLRTDTQYF	TGCAGCGTTGAAATTGGACGGGGGCTACGCACAGATACGCAGTATTTT	-	-	16	TRBV29-1	TRBJ2-3
CSARGGAVQETQYF	TGCAGTGCTAGAGGAGGGGCCGTTCAAGAGACCCAGTACTTC	-	-	14	TRBV20-1	TRBJ2-5
CASSLESAGINEQFF	TGTGCCAGCAGCTTGGAGTCGGCGGGGATCAATGAGCAGTTCTTC	-	-	15	TRBV7-3	TRBJ2-1
CASSQEDIAGGFYEQYF	TGCGCCAGCAGCCAAGAGGATATAGCGGGAGGTTTTTACGAGCAGTACTTC	TRBD2	-	17	TRBV3-1	TRBJ2-7
CASSSVQATNYGYTF	TGTGCCAGCAGTTCGGTACAGGCGACTAACTATGGCTACACCTTC	-	-	15	TRBV6-6	TRBJ1-2
CSARGGGRSSYEQYF	TGCAGTGCTAGAGGAGGGGGCAGGAGCTCCTACGAGCAGTACTTC	TRBD1	few	15	TRBV20-1	TRBJ2-7
CASSHRAQAAYEQYF	TGCGCCAGCAGCCACAGGGCCCAGGCGGCTTACGAGCAGTACTTC	-	-	15	TRBV4-3	TRBJ2-7
CASTSNSNRGTYEQYF	TGTGCCAGCACCTCAAACAGCAACAGGGGTACCTACGAGCAGTACTTC	TRBD1	few	16	TRBV7-9	TRBJ2-7
CASSPRQLPEAFF	TGTGCCAGCAGCCCCCGACAGTTACCTGAAGCTTTCTTT	-	-	13	TRBV7-2	TRBJ1-1
CASSYTYRGGYEQYF	TGTGCCAGCAGTTACACTTACAGGGGTGGTTACGAGCAGTACTTC	TRBD1	-	15	TRBV6-5	TRBJ2-7
CASSFSSGYEQYF	TGTGCCAGCAGCTTCTCCTCAGGGTACGAGCAGTACTTC	-	-	13	TRBV14	TRBJ2-7
CASSFLPGSDTQYF	TGTGCCAGCAGCTTTCTTCCGGGCTCAGATACGCAGTATTTT	-	-	14	TRBV7-2	TRBJ2-3
CASSLVQKQGFAYNEQFF	TGTGCCAGCAGCTTAGTTCAGAAACAGGGGTTCGCCTACAATGAGCAGTTCTTC	TRBD1	-	18	TRBV13	TRBJ2-1
CSARDSGTGGAPEEQYF	TGCAGTGCTAGAGATTCGGGTACGGGAGGCGCCCCGGAGGAGCAGTACTTC	TRBD2	few	17	TRBV20-1	TRBJ2-5
CSARDSRVRLAGNTDTQYF	TGCAGTGCTAGAGATAGTAGGGTTAGGCTAGCGGGTAACACAGATACGCAGTATTTT	TRBD2	-	19	TRBV20-1	TRBJ2-3
CAIRAGTSGRFYEQYF	TGTGCCATCAGAGCCGGGACTAGCGGGAGGTTCTACGAGCAGTACTTC	TRBD2	-	16	TRBV10-3	TRBJ2-7
CSAIDRSQPTDTQYF	TGCAGTGCCATCGACAGGTCGCAACCCACAGATACGCAGTATTTT	-	-	15	TRBV20-1	TRBJ2-3
CSAAPWREPDTQYF	TGCAGTGCTGCCCCGTGGCGGGAGCCAGATACGCAGTATTTT	TRBD2	-	14	TRBV20-1	TRBJ2-3
CASSYGTLDSPLHF	TGTGCCAGCAGTTATGGGACACTCGACTCACCCCTCCACTTT	-	-	14	TRBV6-2/TRBV6-3	TRBJ1-6